A single sample gave rise to the 3 T cell receptor beta chains below, sequenced in a study of T cells in Graves' hyperthyroidism and ophthalmopathy. Amplified TCR beta CDR3 regions came from RNA transcripts. RT-PCR in the first round (using the HTBI primer set) targeted the TCR CDR3. TCRdb re-called the multiplex PCR reads through MiXCR, storing one row per CDR3 protein. The table shows 490,000 or so distinct CDR3 sequences, with over 35% occurring only once. The specimen was peripheral blood or thyroid tissue (not recorded which). Source of these receptors: an adult woman with Graves' disease, either hyperthyroidism or ophthalmopathy (not recorded which).

This clonotype was picked up one time. The rearrangement uses TRBV7-9 and TRBJ2-7; 11 nucleotides align to TRBD2. The V gene's germline CDR1 is SEHNR and CDR2 FQNEAQ (reference sequence). The CDR3 is made up of 15 amino acids. V shed 5 bases, J shed 4 bases, and the junction held 7 bases outside the gene matches. CDR3 loop: CASSPETSGTYEQYF. Here the CDR3 DNA reads TGTGCCAGCAGCCCCGAGACTAGCGGGACATACGAGCAGTACTTC.

At least ten counts were recorded for this clonotype. V and J are TRBV11-2 and TRBJ2-5; D ambiguous. Germline assignment: CDR1 SGHAT and CDR2 FQNNGV. V was pared by 8 bases and J by 1 base, with 11 bases between. CDR3 length: 13 residues. Here the CDR3 DNA reads TGTGCCAGCGAAGATAGGAGCCAAGAGACCCAGTACTTC. Translating gives CASEDRSQETQYF.

The chain has TRBV7-3 and TRBJ2-6; D remains unclear. The V and J ends lost 6 bases and 0 bases respectively, with 9 bases between them. The CDR3 runs to 15 residues. Germline assignment: CDR1 SGHTA and CDR2 FQGTGA. The CDR3: CASSVYRSGANVLTF. The CDR3 region has the DNA TGTGCCAGCAGTGTGTATCGCTCTGGGGCCAACGTCCTGACTTTC.